The 17 T cell receptor beta chains below were found in one sample sequenced in a study of vaccination and CD4 T cells after COVID-19. Cultured CD4+ T-cell DNA underwent Oncomine TCR Beta short-read sequencing. One entry per CDR3 protein results from TCRdb running MiXCR on the PCR reads. The profile shows some 15,000 distinct CDR3 sequences, around 60% of them singletons. Treatment indicated: roughly ten-day PBMC culture with coronavirus spike peptide pools or control peptides (ViraFEST assay). These receptors' antigens are unknown. The specimen sequenced was CD4+ T cells from blood, cultured in vitro. All receptors derive from a human donor who had recovered from COVID-19.

The chain is built from TRBV6-1 and TRBJ2-5, with 9 bases fitting TRBD1. The V and J ends lost 6 bases and 5 bases, in that order; junction bases with no gene match: 7. The CDR3 is 14 residues long. Looked up from germline, CDR1 is MNHNS and CDR2 is SASEGT. The CDR3 nucleotides read TGTGCCAGCAGCCCGACAGGGGGAGGCGAGACCCAGTACTTC. Its translation: CASSPTGGGETQYF.

This clonotype was seen once. The J gene is TRBJ2-1, the V gene TRBV19; D not certain. V lost 3 bases, J lost 6 bases, and 9 bases lay in between. CDR3 size: 13 residues. CDR1 is LNHDA, CDR2 SQIVND, per germline (reference sequence). The CDR3 is CASSIFGANEQFF. The DNA of the CDR3 is TGTGCCAGTAGTATTTTCGGTGCCAATGAGCAGTTCTTC. The full variable domain, with the rest looked up from reference TRBV19 and TRBJ2-1, is DGGITQSPKYLFRKEGQNVTLSCEQNLNHDAMYWYRQDPGQGLRLIYYSQIVNDFQKGDIAEGYSVSREKKESFPLTVTSAQKNPTAFYLCASSIFGANEQFFGPGTRLTVL.

The V and J genes are TRBV7-2 and TRBJ1-1; 9 positions agree with TRBD1. This CDR3 is built from 15 residues. V lost 5 bases and J lost 4; bases outside the gene matches: 8. Germline V gene data show CDR1 as SGHTA and CDR2 as FQGNSA. CDR3 in DNA: TGTGCCAGCAGCGGCAGACAGGGGGGAGGCACTGAAGCTTTCTTT. Protein sequence: CASSGRQGGGTEAFF.

This chain uses TRBV27 with TRBJ2-1, with TRBD2 matching over 11 bases. V shed 6 bases and J 4 bases; nucleotides not matched to a gene: 8. Germline V gene lookup returns CDR1 MNHEY and CDR2 SMNVEV (reference sequence). The CDR3 contains 16 residues. The CDR3 here is CASRTGLAGRYNEQFF. In DNA, the CDR3 is TGTGCCAGCAGAACCGGACTAGCGGGTAGATACAATGAGCAGTTCTTC.

This chain links TRBV6-5 with TRBJ1-6, with 7 bases matching TRBD1. Germline V gene lookup returns CDR1 MNHEY and CDR2 SVGAGI. The length of the CDR3 is 16 residues. V lost 0 bases, J lost 4 bases, and 3 bases stayed unmatched. The CDR3 DNA is TGTGCCAGCAGTTACTCGGGGACAGAATATAATTCACCCCTCCACTTT. Translation: CASSYSGTEYNSPLHF.

This chain links TRBV28 with TRBJ1-5; D is undetermined. The germline CDR1 and CDR2 sequences are MDHEN and SYDVKM. This CDR3 has 13 amino acids. Deletions cut 3 bases from V and 0 bases from J, with 3 bases between. The CDR3 is CASSFNSNQPQHF. In DNA form, the CDR3 reads TGTGCCAGCAGTTTTAATAGCAATCAGCCCCAGCATTTT.

The gene calls are TRBV10-2 and TRBJ2-2, with D possibly being TRBD2 (5 bases). The V end was cut by 6 bases, the J end by 7 bases, with 15 bases between. Germline assignment: CDR1 WSHSY and CDR2 SAAADI. The CDR3 spans 14 residues. Here the CDR3 reads CASRSLAIGGELFF. CDR3 sequence (DNA): TGCGCCAGCAGGAGCCTAGCAATTGGCGGGGAGCTGTTTTTT.

V is TRBV6-1 and J is TRBJ2-5, with no clear D. Germline CDR1 MNHNS, CDR2 SASEGT. The CDR3 covers 13 residues. V shed 7 bases and J shed 5 bases, with 14 bases lying between them. The CDR3 region is CASTRNKGETQYF. In nucleotides, the CDR3 is TGTGCCAGCACCCGTAACAAGGGTGAGACCCAGTACTTC.

The sample holds one count of this clonotype. The rearrangement joins TRBV4-1 to TRBJ1-2; D might be TRBD1 (6 bases). Looked up from germline, CDR1 is MGHRA and CDR2 is YSYEKL. The V gene lost 1 base and the J gene lost 8 bases, with 20 bases spanning the gap. CDR3 length: 16 residues. The CDR3 reads CASSQGLQGSFSGYTF. The CDR3 DNA follows: TGCGCCAGCAGCCAAGGGTTACAGGGATCTTTCTCCGGCTACACCTTC.

The chain joins TRBV20-1 to TRBJ2-5; D unresolved. This CDR3 contains 13 residues. The V and J ends lost 6 bases and 1 base respectively, with 12 bases between them. CDR1 is DFQATT and CDR2 is SNEGSKA in the germline V gene (reference sequence). DNA of the CDR3: TGCAGTGCCTTCGAGTCAGGCCAAGAGACCCAGTACTTC. Translated, it gives CSAFESGQETQYF.

The chain uses TRBV15 and TRBJ2-5; TRBD2 is a possible D gene (5 bases). Trimming removed 5 bases at V and 1 base at J, with 8 bases between. Germline values: CDR1 LNHNV, CDR2 YYDKDF (reference sequence). This CDR3 spans 13 amino acids. CDR3 nucleotide sequence: TGTGCCACCAGCTATGGACTCCAAGAGACCCAGTACTTC. Encoded protein: CATSYGLQETQYF.

The gene calls are TRBV2 and TRBJ1-2, with D perhaps matching TRBD1 (5 bases). Trimming took 1 base from V and 1 from J, leaving 13 bases between them. The CDR3 is made up of 16 amino acids. The V gene's germline CDR1 is SNHLY and CDR2 FYNNEI. In DNA form, the CDR3 reads TGTGCCAGCAGTGAAGTAGTAACAGGAGGTAACTATGGCTACACCTTC. It translates to CASSEVVTGGNYGYTF.

The chain carries TRBV30 and TRBJ2-3; TRBD1 aligns across 7 bases. The CDR3 extends over 16 amino acids. Germline CDR1 is GTSNPN and CDR2 is SVGIG (reference sequence). The V and J ends lost 0 bases and 1 base, in that order; junction bases with no gene match: 7. The CDR3 nucleotides are TGTGCCTGGAGTGTCCCCAGGGGGTTCGGCACAGATACGCAGTATTTT. Protein product: CAWSVPRGFGTDTQYF. Full variable domain (remainder filled in from reference TRBV30 and TRBJ2-3): SQTIHQWPATLVQPVGSPLSLECTVEGTSNPNLYWYRQAAGRGLQLLFYSVGIGQISSEVPQNLSASRPQDRQFILSSKKLLLSDSGFYLCAWSVPRGFGTDTQYFGPGTRLTVL.

This clonotype was seen a handful of times. This rearrangement joins TRBV6-5 to TRBJ2-5; D not certain. V lost 2 bases, J lost 4 bases, and 11 bases lay in between. CDR1 MNHEY and CDR2 SVGAGI come from the germline V gene. The CDR3 covers 14 residues. In DNA, the CDR3 is TGTGCCAGCAGTTACGGGGTCTCAGGAGAGACCCAGTACTTC. Protein product: CASSYGVSGETQYF.

The chain couples TRBV20-1 to TRBJ2-7; 15 bases match TRBD2. The CDR3 totals 18 residues. The germline gives CDR1 DFQATT, CDR2 SNEGSKA (reference sequence). The trim removed 1 base at V and 0 bases at J, leaving 7 bases unmatched. The CDR3 DNA reads as TGCAGTGCTAGAGGGATTTGGACTAGCGGGGGGGACTCCTACGAGCAGTACTTC. Translation gives CSARGIWTSGGDSYEQYF.

V and J are TRBV7-2 and TRBJ2-1, with 8 nucleotides matching TRBD2. The junction had 10 bases not matched to a gene; V was cut back by 5 bases and J by 4 bases. The CDR3 extends over 16 amino acids. Germline CDR1 reads SGHTA; CDR2 reads FQGNSA. CDR3 sequence reads: CASSTGGGQKYNEQFF. In DNA form, the CDR3 reads TGTGCCAGCAGCACGGGGGGGGGACAAAAATACAATGAGCAGTTCTTC. The variable domain in full, completed from reference TRBV7-2 and TRBJ2-1, reads GAGVSQSPSNKVTEKGKDVELRCDPISGHTALYWYRQSLGQGLEFLIYFQGNSAPDKSGLPSDRFSAERTGGSVSTLTIQRTQQEDSAVYLCASSTGGGQKYNEQFFGPGTRLTVL.

J is TRBJ2-5 and V is TRBV25-1; TRBD1 matches 10 bases. V shed 6 bases and J 5 bases; nucleotides not matched to a gene: 6. The CDR3 spans 14 residues. Germline V gene sequence: CDR1 MGHDK, CDR2 SYGVNS. In DNA form, the CDR3 reads TGTGCCAGCAGACCGGACAGGGGGAGGGAGACCCAGTACTTC. Translation: CASRPDRGRETQYF.